The 14 T cell receptor beta chains below all came from one sample that was sequenced in a study of OX40 agonist ivuxolimab in advanced cancers. Some clones are missing from TCRdb's copy, which holds only in-frame ones; the method was immunoSEQ multiplex PCR. This sample has more than 95,000 clones; roughly nine tenths occur once, and the top ten carry less than 0.4%. Material: CD4+ or CD8+ T cells sorted from blood, obtained in a trial of the OX40 agonist ivuxolimab. The receptor set was obtained from an adult with an advanced solid tumor such as melanoma, head and neck, liver or kidney cancer.

The chain recombines TRBV11-2 with TRBJ2-7; D is ambiguous. Trimming took 2 bases from V and 2 from J, leaving 10 bases between them. Germline values: CDR1 SGHAT, CDR2 FQNNGV. This CDR3 spans 14 amino acids. The CDR3 nucleotides are TGTGCCAGCAGCTTAAGGGCAGGAACCTACGAGCAGTACTTC. Translating gives CASSLRAGTYEQYF.

This clone was detected only once. V usage is TRBV11-2 and J usage is TRBJ2-5; maybe TRBD2 (5 bases). The germline V gene has CDR1 SGHAT and CDR2 FQNNGV. This CDR3 spans 14 amino acids. Trimming shortened V by 8 bases and J by 2 bases, and 15 bases separated the two germline ends. CDR3 sequence reads: CASAGWQVQETQYF. CDR3 sequence (DNA): TGTGCCAGCGCGGGCTGGCAGGTGCAAGAGACCCAGTACTTC.

The rearrangement joins TRBV6-1 to TRBJ1-5; no firm D call. The length of the CDR3 is 15 residues. Trimming pared 0 bases from V and 7 bases from J, leaving 13 bases between. Germline-derived CDR1 and CDR2 are MNHNS and SASEGT. This CDR3 reads CASSEARSSPQPQHF. The DNA for the CDR3 is TGTGCCAGCAGTGAAGCCAGGTCATCGCCCCAGCCCCAGCATTTT.

The chain carries TRBV28 and TRBJ2-2, with a tentative D call TRBD2 (7 bases). Trimming pared 7 bases from V and 3 bases from J, leaving 18 bases between. The CDR3 totals 16 residues. Germline CDR1 MDHEN, CDR2 SYDVKM. CDR3 nucleotides: TGTGCCAGCACTATGGGGGGGCCCCTGTACACCGGGGAGCTGTTTTTT. Translating it yields CASTMGGPLYTGELFF. Using reference TRBV28 and TRBJ2-2 for the parts outside the CDR3, the full variable domain is DVKVTQSSRYLVKRTGEKVFLECVQDMDHENMFWYRQDPGLGLRLIYFSYDVKMKEKGDIPEGYSVSREKKERFSLILESASTNQTSMYLCASTMGGPLYTGELFFGEGSRLTVL.

The V call is TRBV10-2, the J call TRBJ2-5, with D unclear. Germline CDR1 reads WSHSY; CDR2 reads SAAADI. Between the trimmed V and J ends, which lost 4 bases and 2 bases, there was a span of 11 bases. This CDR3 has 14 amino acids. CDR3: CASSGSSQQETQYF. The CDR3 region has the DNA TGCGCCAGCAGTGGTAGTAGCCAGCAAGAGACCCAGTACTTC.

This chain joins TRBV29-1 and TRBJ2-7; D gene unclear. The germline V gene has CDR1 SQVTM and CDR2 ANQGSEA. The length of the CDR3 is 11 residues. Deletions cut 4 bases from V and 2 bases from J, with 6 bases between. The CDR3: CSVVTTYEQYF. The CDR3, as DNA: TGCAGCGTTGTGACCACCTACGAGCAGTACTTC.

The chain has TRBV23-1 and TRBJ2-7; D is undetermined. TRBV23-1 is classed as an ORF, of uncertain function. Trimming took 2 bases from V and 2 from J, leaving 22 bases between them. There are 18 residues in the CDR3. The CDR3 bases are TGCGCCAGCAGTCAAGTGCCCAACGACCCTAAGGGCCCCTACGAGCAGTACTTC. Amino acids: CASSQVPNDPKGPYEQYF.

The DNA for the CDR3 is TGTGCCAGCAGCTCTAGCGGTAACTCCTACGAGCAGTACTTC. It encodes CASSSSGNSYEQYF. The chain links TRBV7-2 to TRBJ2-7; 7 bases are a match to TRBD2. The germline CDR1 and CDR2 sequences are SGHTA and FQGNSA. The length of the CDR3 is 14 residues. J gave up 0 bases and V 4 bases, and 3 bases lay outside the gene matches. The variable domain in full, completed from reference TRBV7-2 and TRBJ2-7, reads GAGVSQSPSNKVTEKGKDVELRCDPISGHTALYWYRQSLGQGLEFLIYFQGNSAPDKSGLPSDRFSAERTGGSVSTLTIQRTQQEDSAVYLCASSSSGNSYEQYFGPGTRLTVT.

In its sample, this clone was seen a few times. This sequence joins TRBV7-9 and TRBJ2-7; 9 nucleotides line up with TRBD2. Trimming at V came to 5 bases and at J to 4 bases, leaving 9 bases not matched to a gene. The CDR3 has 15 amino acids. Germline V gene lookup returns CDR1 SEHNR and CDR2 FQNEAQ (reference sequence). The CDR3 loop is CASSLREGLIYEQYF. The CDR3 DNA follows: TGTGCCAGCAGCCTGCGGGAGGGGCTTATTTACGAGCAGTACTTC.

The chain couples TRBV6-5 to TRBJ1-2; TRBD1 aligns across 9 bases. CDR3 length: 13 residues. J lost 7 bases, V lost 6 bases, and 6 bases had no gene match. Germline-derived CDR1 and CDR2 are MNHEY and SVGAGI. CDR3 DNA: TGTGCCAGCAGCCCCGGGACAGGGAGTGGCTACACCTTC. Protein: CASSPGTGSGYTF.

The J gene is TRBJ1-3, the V gene TRBV14; the D is unclear. The CDR3 runs to 15 residues. Germline V gives CDR1 SGHDN, CDR2 FVKESK. The V end was cut by 4 bases, the J end by 0 bases, with 10 bases between. The CDR3 sequence is CASSRVRGSGNTIYF. In DNA form, the CDR3 reads TGTGCCAGCAGCCGGGTACGAGGCTCTGGAAACACCATATATTTT.

The J gene is TRBJ2-7, the V gene TRBV30, with D perhaps TRBD1 (5 bases). Germline V gene lookup returns CDR1 GTSNPN and CDR2 SVGIG (reference sequence). The germline V and J ends were trimmed by 3 bases and 2 bases, with 11 bases remaining between them. This CDR3 has 13 residues. CDR3 protein: CAWRQDWAYEQYF. The CDR3 DNA reads as TGTGCCTGGAGACAGGATTGGGCCTACGAGCAGTACTTC.

V is TRBV11-2 and J is TRBJ2-3, with D uncertain. Looked up from germline, CDR1 is SGHAT and CDR2 is FQNNGV. The CDR3 has 17 amino acids. The germline V and J ends were trimmed by 1 base and 1 base, with 15 bases remaining between them. CDR3 region: CASSLADPARGTDTQYF. In DNA form, the CDR3 reads TGTGCCAGCAGCTTAGCCGACCCTGCACGGGGCACAGATACGCAGTATTTT.

The rearrangement joins TRBV10-1 to TRBJ2-7, with 10 nucleotides matching TRBD1. CDR1 is WNHNN and CDR2 is SYGVQD in the germline V gene (reference sequence). This CDR3 has 16 amino acids. Germline trimming cut 5 bases from V and 2 bases from J; bases unmatched to any gene: 9. CDR3 residues: CASSITWDRGPYEQYF. In nucleotides, the CDR3 is TGCGCCAGCAGTATTACCTGGGACAGGGGACCCTACGAGCAGTACTTC.